This TCR beta chain emerged from a study of T cell responses to AZD1222 COVID-19 vaccine. Findings of the study overall: Unmutated variant regions are reportedly targeted by nearly half of spike-specific TCRs.

Libraries were prepared by immunoSEQ multiplex PCR; TCRdb keeps only in-frame clonotypes and omits some of them. The table shows some 200,000 clones, with roughly nine tenths occurring only once. Second-dose schedules of about 4 or about 12 weeks were combined. Germline-derived CDR1 and CDR2 are SNHLY and FYNNEI. The CDR3 sequence is 14 residues long. Concerning this clone: Its antigen remains unknown. Relative to the germline gene, one junction end is altered; a read error may explain this.

The sequenced sample was peripheral blood, obtained 28 days after the second AZD1222 dose. This TCR was sampled from an adult who received the AZD1222 COVID-19 vaccine. The chain is built from TRBV2 and TRBJ1-1; D possibly corresponds to TRBD1 (6 bases). Here the CDR3 DNA reads TGTGCCAACAGTCTACAGGGAATGAACACTGAAGCTTTCTTT. Translating it yields CANSLQGMNTEAFF.